This TCR beta chain appears in the sequencing data of a study of OX40 agonist ivuxolimab in advanced cancers. Sequenced by immunoSEQ multiplex PCR; TCRdb stores in-frame clones only, minus some. The sample lists just over 50,000 clones; approximately 91% were seen once. Germline loops: CDR1 MNHNS, CDR2 SASEGT. CDR3 length: 15 amino acids. With 2 bases removed from V and 6 bases from J, the gap between germline ends came to 16 bases. Comments on this clone: Its matching antigen is unknown.

Findings and limits, study-wide: It was also the case that some nonresponders had low normalized T-cell clonal expansion.

This TCR was recovered from an adult with an advanced solid tumor such as melanoma, head and neck, liver or kidney cancer. The V gene is TRBV6-1, the J gene TRBJ1-2; D is uncertain. This specimen was CD4+ or CD8+ T cells sorted from blood, taken in a trial of the OX40 agonist ivuxolimab. CDR3 region: CASSERWGGVDGYTF. In DNA, the CDR3 is TGTGCCAGCAGTGAACGGTGGGGTGGAGTGGATGGCTACACCTTC.